Here is one T cell receptor (beta chain) with its context. The specificity of this receptor is unknown. Base qualities are not provided; no much larger clone lies one nucleotide away. The data were obtained in a study of CD8 T cells in Susac syndrome (dated by TCRdb to between 2018 and 2021). Notes on the research overall: Among the sequenced Susac syndrome patients, 5 or 6 had clinically active disease and under ten were in clinical remission. At blood withdrawal, Susac syndrome patients were either therapy-naive, taking corticosteroids (in some cases with IVIg as well), or taking IVIg alone. Whether CD8+ T cell activation and differentiation in Susac syndrome was antigen driven was tested using repertoire sequencing. The paper as a whole reports these results and caveats: The number of individuals in the TCR sequencing and HLA analysis was acknowledged as relatively small. The CD4+ T cell repertoire of patients with Susac syndrome showed no detectable clonal expansion.

CDR1 is given as SQVTM and CDR2 as ANQGSEA, both from the germline V gene. V and J lose 4 bases and 8 bases, and a span of 14 bases separates them. The CDR3 contains 13 residues, cysteine and phenylalanine counted. Kept here is only the CDR3 DNA, which spans 39 bases and is read in frame from base 1. Peripheral blood CD8+ and CD4+ T cells from healthy donors, Susac syndrome patients and multiple sclerosis patients were profiled using high-throughput TCR beta sequencing. Susac syndrome patients met recently defined diagnostic criteria for definite or probable disease. Bulk CD8+ and CD4+ T cells were purified magnetically by negative isolation, whereas CD8+ TEMRA cells were enriched by FACS. Blood was collected in EDTA tubes and processed within 24 hours, with PBMCs isolated through density gradient centrifugation. PBMCs intended for TCR sequencing were frozen in liquid nitrogen and were later thawed in a 37 degrees C water bath. The sorted or isolated CD4+, CD8+ and CD8+ TEMRA cells reached a purity of at least 90%.

RNA was extracted using the RNeasy kit, and about 0.5 to 1 ug of the RNA was reverse transcribed with random hexamers. The immunoSEQ multiplex PCR assay, covering 54 Vbeta and 13 Jbeta segments, was used to amplify TCR beta CDR3 regions. PCR amplification bias was corrected using a synthetic template baseline for primer optimization and computational correction. Per the source publication's procedure: Reads were annotated to V, D and J genes per IMGT and analyzed with immunoSEQ Analyzer, keeping only productive sequences. Clonality was calculated as one minus the Shannon entropy normalized by log2 of the number of productive unique sequences. Public and private clones were assessed among the 100 most prevalent clones of each patient and control. Clones were defined as Susac-specific if absent from the healthy and MS cohorts, from 1052 published viral clones and from other ImmuneACCESS disease sequences. TCRdb applied fastp at Q25 and MiXCR to the public reads, then kept only in-frame beta chains. Every entry covers one CDR3 protein and lists the most common genes and DNA from its rows. TCRdb's processing, not the authors' own work, is the source of the V and J calls. The sample data list some 160,000 distinct CDR3 sequences, and around 94% of these were observed just once. The ten top clones hold approximately 0.11% of the sample.

The sequencing sample was made of CD4+ T cells from PBMCs. The source is a human donor with Susac syndrome. Rearrangement joined TRBV29-1 to TRBJ1-4; TRBD1 is possibly the D segment (5 matching bases). The CDR3 sequence is CSVVGEEDEKLFF. The DNA is as follows: TGCAGCGTTGTAGGGGAGGAGGACGAAAAACTGTTTTTT.